This T cell receptor beta chain comes out of a study of T cell changes during pregnancy in multiple sclerosis. Repertoires were generated with immunoSEQ multiplex PCR, while TCRdb's copy carries only in-frame clones and drops some. The repertoire includes 50,000 to 70,000 clones, roughly 91% of them detected once, and approximately 5.3% sits in the top ten. Per the germline V gene, CDR1 is SGHDT and CDR2 is YYEEEE. The CDR3 is 16 residues long. With V trimmed by 3 bases and J by 7 bases, 12 bases remained unmatched. The gene calls are TRBV5-6 and TRBJ1-4; 7 bases align to TRBD1. The sample was CD8+ T cells from peripheral blood mononuclear cells, taken before pregnancy. The clonotype was recovered from a female donor with multiple sclerosis, enrolled in a pregnancy study. CDR3 in amino acids: CASSSPTGESGEKLFF. Here the CDR3 DNA reads TGTGCCAGCAGCTCCCCAACAGGGGAGTCAGGTGAAAAACTGTTTTTT.